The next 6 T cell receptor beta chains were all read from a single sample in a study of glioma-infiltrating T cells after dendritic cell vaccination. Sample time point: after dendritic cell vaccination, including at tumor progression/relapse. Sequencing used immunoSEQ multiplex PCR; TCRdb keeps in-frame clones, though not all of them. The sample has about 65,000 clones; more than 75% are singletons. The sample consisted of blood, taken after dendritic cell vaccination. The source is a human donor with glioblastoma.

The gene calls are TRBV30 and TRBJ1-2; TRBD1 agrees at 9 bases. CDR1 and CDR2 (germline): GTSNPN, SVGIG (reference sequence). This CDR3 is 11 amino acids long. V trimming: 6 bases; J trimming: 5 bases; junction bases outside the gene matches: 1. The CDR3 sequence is CACDRGYGYTF. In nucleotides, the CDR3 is TGTGCCTGCGACAGGGGGTATGGCTACACCTTC.

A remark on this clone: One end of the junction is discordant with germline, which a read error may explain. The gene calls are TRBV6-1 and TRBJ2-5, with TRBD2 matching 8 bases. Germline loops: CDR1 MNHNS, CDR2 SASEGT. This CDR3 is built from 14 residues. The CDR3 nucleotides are TGTGCCAGCAGTGTAGGTAGTAGCGGGACCCCCGCGGACTTC. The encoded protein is CASSVGSSGTPADF.

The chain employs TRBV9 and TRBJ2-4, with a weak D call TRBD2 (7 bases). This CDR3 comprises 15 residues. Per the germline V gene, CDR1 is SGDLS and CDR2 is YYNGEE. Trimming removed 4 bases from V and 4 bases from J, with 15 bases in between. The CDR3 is CASSPREGGKNIQYF. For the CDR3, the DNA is TGTGCCAGCAGCCCCAGGGAGGGGGGAAAAAACATTCAGTACTTC.

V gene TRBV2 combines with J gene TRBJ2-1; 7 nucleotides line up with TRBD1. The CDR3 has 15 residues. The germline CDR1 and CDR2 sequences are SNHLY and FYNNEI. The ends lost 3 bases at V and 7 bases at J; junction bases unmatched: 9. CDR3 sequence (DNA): TGTGCCAGCAGTGAGGAGGCAGGGGGTTGGAATGAGCAGTTCTTC. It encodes CASSEEAGGWNEQFF.

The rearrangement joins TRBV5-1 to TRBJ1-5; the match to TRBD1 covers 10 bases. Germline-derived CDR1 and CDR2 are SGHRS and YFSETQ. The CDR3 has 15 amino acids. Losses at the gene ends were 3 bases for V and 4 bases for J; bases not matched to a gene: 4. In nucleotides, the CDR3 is TGCGCCAGCAGCTCCGGACAGGGGGAAAATCAGCCCCAGCATTTT. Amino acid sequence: CASSSGQGENQPQHF.

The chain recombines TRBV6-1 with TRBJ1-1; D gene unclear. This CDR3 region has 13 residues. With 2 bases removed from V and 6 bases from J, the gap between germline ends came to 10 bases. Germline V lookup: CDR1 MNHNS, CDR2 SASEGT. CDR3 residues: CASSESSLPEAFF. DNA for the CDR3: TGTGCCAGCAGTGAATCTAGCCTCCCTGAAGCTTTCTTT.